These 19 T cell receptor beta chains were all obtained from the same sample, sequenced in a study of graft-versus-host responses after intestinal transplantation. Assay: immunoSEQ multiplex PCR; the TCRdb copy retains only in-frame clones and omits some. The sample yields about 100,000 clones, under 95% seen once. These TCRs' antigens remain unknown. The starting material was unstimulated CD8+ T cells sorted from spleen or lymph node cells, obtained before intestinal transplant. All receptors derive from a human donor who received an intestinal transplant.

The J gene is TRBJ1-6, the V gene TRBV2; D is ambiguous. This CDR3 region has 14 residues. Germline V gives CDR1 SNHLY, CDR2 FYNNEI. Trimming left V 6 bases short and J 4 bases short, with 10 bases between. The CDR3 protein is CASRGRFYNSPLHF. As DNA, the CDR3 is TGTGCCAGCAGGGGGAGATTTTATAATTCACCCCTCCACTTT.

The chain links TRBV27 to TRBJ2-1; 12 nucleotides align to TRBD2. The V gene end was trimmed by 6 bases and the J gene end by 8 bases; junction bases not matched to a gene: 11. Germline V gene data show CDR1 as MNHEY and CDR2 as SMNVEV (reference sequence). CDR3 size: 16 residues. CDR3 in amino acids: CASSPLAGGPWDEQFF. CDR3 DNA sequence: TGTGCCAGCAGCCCACTAGCGGGGGGCCCCTGGGATGAGCAGTTCTTC.

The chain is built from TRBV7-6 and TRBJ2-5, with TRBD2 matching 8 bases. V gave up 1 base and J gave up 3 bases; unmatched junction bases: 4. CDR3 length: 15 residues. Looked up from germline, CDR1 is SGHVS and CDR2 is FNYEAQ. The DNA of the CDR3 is TGTGCCAGCAGCTTAGTATCGGGGGGGGAAGAGACCCAGTACTTC. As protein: CASSLVSGGEETQYF.

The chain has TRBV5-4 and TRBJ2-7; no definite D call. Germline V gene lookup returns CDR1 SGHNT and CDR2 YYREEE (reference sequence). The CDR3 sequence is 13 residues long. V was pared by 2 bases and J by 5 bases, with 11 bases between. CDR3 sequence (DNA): TGTGCCAGCAGCTTCGGAGCCCCCGACGAGCAGTACTTC. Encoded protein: CASSFGAPDEQYF.

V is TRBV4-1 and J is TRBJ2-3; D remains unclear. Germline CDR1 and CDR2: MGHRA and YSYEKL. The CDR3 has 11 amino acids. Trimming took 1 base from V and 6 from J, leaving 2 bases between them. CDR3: CASSQADTQYF. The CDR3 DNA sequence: TGCGCCAGCAGCCAAGCGGATACGCAGTATTTT.

The CDR3 nucleotides are TGCGCCGTTACCGGGCAGGGGAACACAGATACGCAGTATTTT. Translated: CAVTGQGNTDTQYF. The J gene is TRBJ2-3, the V gene TRBV10-2; the D gene is possibly TRBD1 (6 bases). The V gene lost 11 bases and the J gene lost 2 bases, with 17 bases spanning the gap. In germline, CDR1 is WSHSY, CDR2 SAAADI. The CDR3 runs to 14 residues.

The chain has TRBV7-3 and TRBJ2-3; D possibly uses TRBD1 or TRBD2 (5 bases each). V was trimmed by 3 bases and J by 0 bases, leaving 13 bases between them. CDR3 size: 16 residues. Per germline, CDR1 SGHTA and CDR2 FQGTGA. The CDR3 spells CASSFHGATSTDTQYF. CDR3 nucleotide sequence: TGTGCCAGCAGCTTCCACGGGGCAACTAGCACAGATACGCAGTATTTT. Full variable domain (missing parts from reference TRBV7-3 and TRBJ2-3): GAGVSQTPSNKVTEKGKYVELRCDPISGHTALYWYRQSLGQGPEFLIYFQGTGAADDSGLPNDRFFAVRPEGSVSTLKIQRTERGDSAVYLCASSFHGATSTDTQYFGPGTRLTVL.

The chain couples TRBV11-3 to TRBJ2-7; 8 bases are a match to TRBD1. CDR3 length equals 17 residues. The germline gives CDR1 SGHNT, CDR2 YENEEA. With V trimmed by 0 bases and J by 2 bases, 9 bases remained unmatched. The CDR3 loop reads CASSLDVLDRDAYEQYF. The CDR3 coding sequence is TGTGCCAGCAGCTTAGATGTACTGGACAGGGACGCCTACGAGCAGTACTTC.

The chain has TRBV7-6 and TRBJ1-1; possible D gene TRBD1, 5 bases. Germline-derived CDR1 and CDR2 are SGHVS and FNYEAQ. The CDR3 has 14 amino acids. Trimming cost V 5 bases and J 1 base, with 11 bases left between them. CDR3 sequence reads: CASSPSGENTEAFF. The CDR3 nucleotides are TGTGCCAGCAGCCCTTCGGGGGAGAACACTGAAGCTTTCTTT.

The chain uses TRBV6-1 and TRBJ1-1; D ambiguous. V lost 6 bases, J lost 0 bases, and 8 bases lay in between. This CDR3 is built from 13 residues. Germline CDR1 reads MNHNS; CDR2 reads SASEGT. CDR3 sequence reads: CASSPEMNTEAFF. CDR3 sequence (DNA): TGTGCCAGCAGCCCCGAAATGAACACTGAAGCTTTCTTT.

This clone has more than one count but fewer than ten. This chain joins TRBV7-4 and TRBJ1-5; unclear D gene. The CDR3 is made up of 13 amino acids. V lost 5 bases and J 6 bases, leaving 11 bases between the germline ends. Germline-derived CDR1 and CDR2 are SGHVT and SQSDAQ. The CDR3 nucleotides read TGTGCCAGCAGCGAACGACTCGCTCAGCCCCAGCATTTT. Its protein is CASSERLAQPQHF.

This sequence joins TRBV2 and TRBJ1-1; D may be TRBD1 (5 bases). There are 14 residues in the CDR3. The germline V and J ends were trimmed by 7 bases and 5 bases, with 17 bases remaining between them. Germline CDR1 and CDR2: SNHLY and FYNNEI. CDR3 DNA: TGTGCCAGCATATCTTTCGGGGCGGAGACTGAAGCTTTCTTT. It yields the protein CASISFGAETEAFF. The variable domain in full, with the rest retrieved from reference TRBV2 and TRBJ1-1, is EPEVTQTPSHQVTQMGQEVILRCVPISNHLYFYWYRQILGQKVEFLVSFYNNEISEKSEIFDDQFSVERPDGSNFTLKIRSTKLEDSAMYFCASISFGAETEAFFGQGTRLTVV.

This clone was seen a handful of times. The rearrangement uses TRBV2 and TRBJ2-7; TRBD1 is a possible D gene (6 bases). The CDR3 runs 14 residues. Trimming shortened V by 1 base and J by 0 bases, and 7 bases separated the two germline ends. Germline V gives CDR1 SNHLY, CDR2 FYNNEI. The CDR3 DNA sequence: TGTGCCAGCAGTGAAGGGGACACCTCCTACGAGCAGTACTTC. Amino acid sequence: CASSEGDTSYEQYF.

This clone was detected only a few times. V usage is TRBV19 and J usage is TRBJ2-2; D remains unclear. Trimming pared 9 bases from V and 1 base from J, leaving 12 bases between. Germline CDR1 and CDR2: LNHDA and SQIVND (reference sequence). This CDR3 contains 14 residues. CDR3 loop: CASEWYRNTGELFF. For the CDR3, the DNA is TGTGCCAGCGAGTGGTACCGGAACACCGGGGAGCTGTTTTTT.

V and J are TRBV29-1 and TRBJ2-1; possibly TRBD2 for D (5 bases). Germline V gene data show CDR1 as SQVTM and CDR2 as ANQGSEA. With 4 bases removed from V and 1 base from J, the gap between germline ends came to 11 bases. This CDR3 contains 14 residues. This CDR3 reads CSVAPGWSYNEQFF. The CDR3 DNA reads TGCAGCGTTGCCCCGGGATGGTCCTACAATGAGCAGTTCTTC.

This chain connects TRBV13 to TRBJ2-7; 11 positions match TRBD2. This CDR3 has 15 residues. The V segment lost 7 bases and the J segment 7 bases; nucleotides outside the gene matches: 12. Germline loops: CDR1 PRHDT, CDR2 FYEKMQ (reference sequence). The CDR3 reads CASTLRTSGGGEQYF. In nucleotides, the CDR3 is TGTGCCAGCACCCTGCGAACTAGCGGGGGAGGGGAGCAGTACTTC. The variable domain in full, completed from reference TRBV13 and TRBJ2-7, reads AAGVIQSPRHLIKEKRETATLKCYPIPRHDTVYWYQQGPGQDPQFLISFYEKMQSDKGSIPDRFSAQQFSDYHSELNMSSLELGDSALYFCASTLRTSGGGEQYFGPGTRLTVT.

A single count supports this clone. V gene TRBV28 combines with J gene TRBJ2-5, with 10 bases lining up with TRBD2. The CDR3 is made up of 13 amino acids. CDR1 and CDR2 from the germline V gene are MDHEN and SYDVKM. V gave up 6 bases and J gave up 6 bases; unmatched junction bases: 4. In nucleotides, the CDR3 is TGTGCCAGCAGCTTAGCGGGAGGCAAGACCCAGTACTTC. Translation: CASSLAGGKTQYF.

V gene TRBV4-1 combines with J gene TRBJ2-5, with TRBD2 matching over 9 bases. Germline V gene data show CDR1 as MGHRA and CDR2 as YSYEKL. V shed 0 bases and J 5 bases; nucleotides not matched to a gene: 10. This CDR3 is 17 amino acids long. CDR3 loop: CASSQDRSSGMGETQYF. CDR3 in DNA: TGCGCCAGCAGCCAAGATCGTTCTAGCGGGATGGGGGAGACCCAGTACTTC.

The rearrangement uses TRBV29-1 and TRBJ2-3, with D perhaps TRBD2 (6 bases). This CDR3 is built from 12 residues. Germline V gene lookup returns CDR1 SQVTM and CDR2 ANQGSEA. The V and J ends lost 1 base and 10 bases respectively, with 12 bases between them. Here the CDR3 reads CSVEVLEGAQYF. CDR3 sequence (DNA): TGCAGCGTTGAAGTGCTGGAGGGTGCGCAGTATTTT.